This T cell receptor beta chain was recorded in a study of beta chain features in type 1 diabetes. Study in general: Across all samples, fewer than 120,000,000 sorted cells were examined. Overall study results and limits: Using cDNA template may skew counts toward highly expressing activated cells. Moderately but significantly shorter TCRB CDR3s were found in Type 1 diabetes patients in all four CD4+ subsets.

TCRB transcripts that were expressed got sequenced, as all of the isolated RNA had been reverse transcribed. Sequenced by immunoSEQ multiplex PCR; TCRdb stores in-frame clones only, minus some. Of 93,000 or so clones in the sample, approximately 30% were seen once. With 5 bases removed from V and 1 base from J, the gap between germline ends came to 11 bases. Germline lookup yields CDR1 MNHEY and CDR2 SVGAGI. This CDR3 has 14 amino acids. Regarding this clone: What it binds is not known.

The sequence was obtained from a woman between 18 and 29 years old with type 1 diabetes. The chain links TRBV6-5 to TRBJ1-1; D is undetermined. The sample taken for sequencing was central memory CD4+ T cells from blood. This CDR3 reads CASSQRSPNTEAFF. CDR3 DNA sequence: TGTGCCAGCAGTCAGAGGTCTCCGAACACTGAAGCTTTCTTT.